The clone carrying this T cell receptor (beta chain) was counted ten times or more. Preparation of TCR beta libraries was done by quantitative 5'-RACE with molecular barcodes. Using its own MiXCR run on the 5' RACE reads, TCRdb lists one record per CDR3 protein. This table holds 150,000 to 200,000 distinct CDR3 sequences, 11% found once. This sample stems from a study of CD8 T cells in ankylosing spondylitis. The germline V gene has CDR1 ENHRY and CDR2 SYGVKD. CDR3 length: 17 amino acids. V was cut by 0 bases and J by 2 bases, with 16 bases left in between. This sequence originates from a male donor with ankylosing spondylitis or in good health (not recorded which). The V and J genes are TRBV10-3 and TRBJ2-5; a possible D gene is TRBD2 (6 bases). Sequencing was carried out using blood, either unsorted or a sorted T cell fraction (not recorded which). Here the CDR3 reads CAISESGPEGIQETQYF. CDR3 in DNA: TGTGCCATCAGTGAGTCGGGACCGGAGGGCATACAAGAGACCCAGTACTTC.